Shown below are 24 T cell receptor beta chains from a single sample sequenced in a study of sequential checkpoint blockade in melanoma. TCRdb's table, derived via immunoSEQ multiplex PCR, lists solely in-frame clones and lacks some. This sample has 25,000 to 35,000 clones, with approximately 83% found just once. Treatment noted: randomized to nivolumab then ipilimumab (arm A) or the reverse (arm B). The source material was CD8+ T cells sorted from blood (inferred from file names), sampled from a patient given nivolumab and ipilimumab in sequence. Receptors originate from a human donor with melanoma.

The chain uses TRBV20-1 and TRBJ2-7, with D uncertain. Trimming took off 2 bases at V and 4 bases at J, with 6 bases between the two ends. The germline V gene has CDR1 DFQATT and CDR2 SNEGSKA (reference sequence). This CDR3 contains 11 residues. The CDR3 region is CSARRGYEQYF. Here the CDR3 DNA reads TGCAGTGCTAGACGAGGTTACGAGCAGTACTTC.

The chain uses TRBV11-2 and TRBJ1-1, with no clear D. CDR1 and CDR2 from the germline V gene are SGHAT and FQNNGV. This CDR3 is built from 13 residues. V lost 5 bases to trimming and J lost 8 bases, with 15 bases between them. The CDR3 sequence is CASSPIRGPEAFF. As DNA, the CDR3 is TGTGCCAGCAGCCCAATACGGGGTCCGGAAGCTTTCTTT.

This sequence joins TRBV6-1 and TRBJ1-4, with D tentatively TRBD1 (6 bases). The CDR3 runs 15 residues. V was clipped by 8 bases and J by 7 bases, with 20 bases between them. Germline assignment: CDR1 MNHNS and CDR2 SASEGT. CDR3: CASGLQGVSSEKLFF. The CDR3 DNA sequence: TGTGCCAGCGGGCTACAGGGTGTCTCTAGTGAAAAACTGTTTTTT.

The chain links TRBV7-8 to TRBJ2-2, with 8 bases identical to TRBD1. With 6 bases clipped from V and 7 bases from J, the junction kept 7 bases outside the gene matches. CDR1 is SGHVS, CDR2 FQNEAQ, per germline. The CDR3 runs to 14 residues. CDR3 coding DNA: TGTGCCAGCAGATCAGGGGGCGAGGGCGGGGAGCTGTTTTTT. Amino acids: CASRSGGEGGELFF.

The chain uses TRBV5-5 and TRBJ1-2; no reliable D call. This CDR3 is built from 15 residues. Trimming removed 1 base from V and 7 bases from J, with 17 bases in between. CDR1 and CDR2 from the germline V gene are SGHKS and YYEKEE (reference sequence). DNA for the CDR3: TGTGCCAGCAGCTTGAGGGAGGGCGCACGGACTGGCTACACCTTC. Its protein product is CASSLREGARTGYTF.

J is TRBJ1-3 and V is TRBV5-1; D is possibly TRBD1 (5 bases). The CDR3 runs 14 residues. Trimming pared 4 bases from V and 4 bases from J, leaving 12 bases between. The germline V gene has CDR1 SGHRS and CDR2 YFSETQ. In DNA, the CDR3 is TGCGCCAGCAGCCTTATGGGGCCCGGAAACACCATATATTTT. Its translation is CASSLMGPGNTIYF.

The chain combines TRBV9 with TRBJ2-1, with TRBD2 matching over 8 bases. The V and J ends lost 4 bases and 8 bases, in that order; junction bases with no gene match: 8. Germline loops: CDR1 SGDLS, CDR2 YYNGEE. There are 14 residues in the CDR3. CDR3 nucleotides: TGTGCCAGCAGCCCCGGGGGGGGGTCCCATGAGCAGTTCTTC. It yields the protein CASSPGGGSHEQFF.

The CDR3 spells CAIKLAGEADTQYF. In nucleotides, the CDR3 is TGTGCCATCAAGCTAGCGGGGGAAGCAGATACGCAGTATTTT. The chain uses TRBV10-3 and TRBJ2-3; 10 bases are shared with TRBD2. With V trimmed by 7 bases and J by 4 bases, 5 bases remained unmatched. From germline, CDR1 is ENHRY and CDR2 SYGVKD. This CDR3 spans 14 amino acids.

With respect to this clone: This sample includes further DNA sequences coding for the same CDR3. The J gene is TRBJ2-1, the V gene TRBV27; a possible D gene is TRBD1 (6 bases). The germline gives CDR1 MNHEY, CDR2 SMNVEV (reference sequence). V was cut by 6 bases and J by 1 base, with 10 bases left in between. This CDR3 comprises 14 residues. The CDR3 DNA reads as TGTGCCAGCAGCCTACAGGGTTCCTACAATGAGCAGTTCTTC. This sequence encodes CASSLQGSYNEQFF.

This rearrangement joins TRBV19 to TRBJ2-3; tentative D call: TRBD2 (5 bases). V gave up 2 bases and J gave up 5 bases, with 8 bases separating them. Germline values: CDR1 LNHDA, CDR2 SQIVND (reference sequence). The CDR3 runs 13 residues. The CDR3 bases are TGTGCCAGTAGTATAATTGGACTAGATACGCAGTATTTT. Translated: CASSIIGLDTQYF.

The genes are TRBV27 and TRBJ1-5, with 9 bases matching TRBD1. V lost 5 bases to trimming and J lost 7 bases; unmatched junction nucleotides: 6. The CDR3 loop spans 14 amino acids. Looked up from germline, CDR1 is MNHEY and CDR2 is SMNVEV (reference sequence). As DNA, the CDR3 is TGTGCCAGCAGTATGGGACAGGGTCAGCAGCCCCAGCATTTT. This gives the protein CASSMGQGQQPQHF.

This sequence joins TRBV12-5 and TRBJ1-1, with a possible D match to TRBD1 (5 bases). This CDR3 spans 12 amino acids. With 0 bases removed from V and 6 bases from J, the gap between germline ends came to 5 bases. The germline gives CDR1 LGHNT, CDR2 FRNRAP. This chain's CDR3 is CASGLVTAEAFF. The CDR3 DNA is TGTGCTAGTGGTTTGGTGACAGCTGAAGCTTTCTTT.

This chain connects TRBV6-4 to TRBJ1-1; 7 positions match TRBD1. This CDR3 comprises 13 residues. Germline values: CDR1 MRHNA, CDR2 SNTAGT. V lost 4 bases, J lost 4 bases, and 3 bases stayed unmatched. CDR3 in DNA: TGTGCCAGCAGTGTGGCAGGGGGCACTGAAGCTTTCTTT. Its translation is CASSVAGGTEAFF.

CDR3 residues: CASSHGLAGNNEQFF. The CDR3 nucleotides read TGCGCCAGCAGCCACGGACTAGCTGGCAACAATGAGCAGTTCTTC. The chain uses TRBV4-1 and TRBJ2-1; the match to TRBD2 covers 8 bases. This CDR3 contains 15 residues. With V trimmed by 3 bases and J by 5 bases, 6 bases remained unmatched. Germline CDR1 is MGHRA and CDR2 is YSYEKL.

The chain joins TRBV27 to TRBJ1-1, with D possibly TRBD1 on 6 matching bases. CDR1 and CDR2 (germline): MNHEY, SMNVEV (reference sequence). This CDR3 is 13 amino acids long. Trimming cost V 5 bases and J 1 base, with 8 bases left between them. CDR3 in DNA: TGTGCCAGCAGTACCAGGGGGAACACTGAAGCTTTCTTT. Residues: CASSTRGNTEAFF.

Details on this clone: Its ends do not fully match the called genes, so a read error is possible. In DNA, the CDR3 is TGTGTCAGCAGCCCCCGCGGGAGCGGGTCCCCCTACGAGCAGTACTTC. It codes for CVSSPRGSGSPYEQYF. The chain links TRBV7-8 to TRBJ2-7; 7 bases are shared with TRBD2. Germline V gene lookup returns CDR1 SGHVS and CDR2 FQNEAQ. This CDR3 has 16 residues. Full variable domain (rest looked up from reference TRBV7-8 and TRBJ2-7): GAGVSQSPRYKVAKRGQDVALRCDPISGHVSLFWYQQALGQGPEFLTYFQNEAQLDKSGLPSDRFFAERPEGSVSTLKIQRTQQEDSAVYLCVSSPRGSGSPYEQYFGPGTRLTVT.

The chain couples TRBV7-2 to TRBJ1-5; 10 bases align to TRBD1. Germline lookup yields CDR1 SGHTA and CDR2 FQGNSA. J lost 5 bases, V lost 1 base, and 5 bases had no gene match. The CDR3 is made up of 16 amino acids. Here the CDR3 reads CASSLGFGTGDQPQHF. CDR3 bases: TGTGCCAGCAGCTTAGGTTTTGGGACAGGGGATCAGCCCCAGCATTTT.

In its sample, this clone was seen a few times. One end of the junction fails to match germline, which may point to a read error. The chain combines TRBV19 with TRBJ2-2, with 7 positions matching TRBD1. CDR1 and CDR2 (germline): LNHDA, SQIVND (reference sequence). This CDR3 is built from 14 residues. The CDR3 coding sequence is TGTGCCAGTAGTATAGATATAACTGGACAGGAGATGTTTTTT. Protein sequence: CASSIDITGQEMFF.

The chain has TRBV7-9 and TRBJ2-7, with TRBD1 identical over 9 bases. Germline CDR1 and CDR2: SEHNR and FQNEAQ (reference sequence). The CDR3 loop spans 14 amino acids. V lost 11 bases and J lost 2; bases outside the gene matches: 10. CDR3 residues: CAHGGDRDPYEQYF. The CDR3 DNA reads TGTGCCCACGGCGGGGACAGGGATCCCTACGAGCAGTACTTC.

The V call is TRBV9, the J call TRBJ2-7; TRBD2 agrees at 8 bases. The germline V gene encodes CDR1 SGDLS and CDR2 YYNGEE. V lost 0 bases, J lost 1 base, and 3 bases stayed unmatched. This CDR3 region has 15 residues. This CDR3 reads CASSVGTSSSYEQYF. CDR3 in DNA: TGTGCCAGCAGCGTAGGGACTAGCTCATCCTACGAGCAGTACTTC.

The chain carries TRBV19 and TRBJ1-2, with D unclear. In germline, CDR1 is LNHDA, CDR2 SQIVND (reference sequence). This CDR3 contains 12 residues. The V end was cut by 5 bases, the J end by 8 bases, with 12 bases between. DNA for the CDR3: TGTGCCAGTAGTCCAGGCGCCGGAGGCTACACCTTC. Translated, it gives CASSPGAGGYTF.

DNA for the CDR3: TGTGCCAGCAGCCAGGGGCCATCCAGGGTTCATGGCTACACCTTC. It encodes CASSQGPSRVHGYTF. This chain uses TRBV4-2 with TRBJ1-2; tentative D call: TRBD1 (5 bases). Trimming pared 3 bases from V and 6 bases from J, leaving 17 bases between. The length of the CDR3 is 15 residues. Germline V gene data show CDR1 as LGHNA and CDR2 as YNFKEQ.

This clone was counted a single time. The V and J genes are TRBV9 and TRBJ2-3, with no clear D. CDR3 length: 14 residues. Germline assignment: CDR1 SGDLS and CDR2 YYNGEE. The V end was cut by 0 bases, the J end by 0 bases, with 5 bases between. Here the CDR3 DNA reads TGTGCCAGCAGCGTAGCTAAGAGCACAGATACGCAGTATTTT. Translation gives CASSVAKSTDTQYF.

This clone occurred once. The chain recombines TRBV19 with TRBJ1-6, with TRBD1 matching over 7 bases. The CDR3 covers 14 residues. J was trimmed by 9 bases and V by 8 bases; bases with no gene match: 10. Germline V gene sequence: CDR1 LNHDA, CDR2 SQIVND (reference sequence). CDR3 amino acids: CASRNQGEGSPLHF. The DNA for the CDR3 is TGTGCCAGTCGTAACCAGGGGGAAGGTTCACCCCTCCACTTT.